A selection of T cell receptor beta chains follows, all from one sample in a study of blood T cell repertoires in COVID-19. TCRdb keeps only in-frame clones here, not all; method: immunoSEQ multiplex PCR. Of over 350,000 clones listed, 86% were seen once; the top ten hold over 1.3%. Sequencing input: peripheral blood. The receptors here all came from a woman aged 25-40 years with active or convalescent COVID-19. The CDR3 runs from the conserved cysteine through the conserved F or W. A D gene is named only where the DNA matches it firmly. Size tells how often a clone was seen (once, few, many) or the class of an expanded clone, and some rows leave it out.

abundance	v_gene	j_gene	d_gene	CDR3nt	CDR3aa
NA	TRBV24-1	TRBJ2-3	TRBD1	TGTGCCACCAGTGTCCCTCGGGACAGGGCCGATACGCAGTATTTT	CATSVPRDRADTQYF
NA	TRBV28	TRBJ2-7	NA	TGTGCCAGCAGTTTACCGGGTCCTCCCTACGAGCAGTACTTC	CASSLPGPPYEQYF
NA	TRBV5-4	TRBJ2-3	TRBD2	TGTGCCAGCAGCAAAGGGACTAGCGGGGGGATAAATACGCAGTATTTT	CASSKGTSGGINTQYF
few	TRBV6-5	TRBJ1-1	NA	TGTGCCAGTGGGTATAGGGGGAGCACTGAAGCTTTCTTT	CASGYRGSTEAFF
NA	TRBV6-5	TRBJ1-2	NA	TGTGCCAGCAGTTATGGGTGGGAGCCCAACTATGGCTACACCTTC	CASSYGWEPNYGYTF
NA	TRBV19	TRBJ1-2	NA	TGTGCCAGTAGTTTGGCGGGGGGCAACTATGGCTACACCTTC	CASSLAGGNYGYTF
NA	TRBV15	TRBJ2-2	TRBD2	TGTGCCACCAGCAGAGATCCGACTAGCTTCGGGGAGCTGTTTTTT	CATSRDPTSFGELFF
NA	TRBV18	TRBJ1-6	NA	TGTGCCAGCTCAGAGCAGGGTCGCAATTCACCCCTCCACTTT	CASSEQGRNSPLHF
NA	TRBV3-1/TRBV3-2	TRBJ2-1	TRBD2	TGTGCCAGCAGCCAAGTACTCTCAAGGACTAGCGGGGGGCCTAGCTCCTACAATGAGCAGTTCTTC	CASSQVLSRTSGGPSSYNEQFF
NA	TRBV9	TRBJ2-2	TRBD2	TGTGCCAGCAGCCCCCCGGGACTAGCTGCCACCGGGGAGCTGTTTTTT	CASSPPGLAATGELFF
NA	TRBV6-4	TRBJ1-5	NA	TGTGCCAGCAGTGACTCCCCGGAGGGAAATCAGCCCCAGCATTTT	CASSDSPEGNQPQHF
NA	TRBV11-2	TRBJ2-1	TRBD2	TGTGCCAGCAGCTTAGCGCTAGCGGGAGGATACAATGAGCAGTTCTTC	CASSLALAGGYNEQFF
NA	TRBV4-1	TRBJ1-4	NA	TGCGCCAGCAGCCCTCGACAGGCAACTAATGAAAAACTGTTTTTT	CASSPRQATNEKLFF
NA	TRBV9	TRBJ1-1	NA	TGTGCCAGCAGCACTAATTGGTGGGGGGAGGGTGAAGCTTTCTTT	CASSTNWWGEGEAFF
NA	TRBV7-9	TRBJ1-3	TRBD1	TGTGCCAGCAGCCCAACAGTGACAGGGGGCTCTGGAAACACCATATATTTT	CASSPTVTGGSGNTIYF
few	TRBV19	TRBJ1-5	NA	TGTGCCAGTAGTATGGGAGGAGGGTTAAGCAATCAGCCCCAGCATTTT	CASSMGGGLSNQPQHF
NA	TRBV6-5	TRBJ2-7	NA	TGTGCCAGCAGTTCGGGAATTTTGACAGGCAACTACGAGCAGTACTTC	CASSSGILTGNYEQYF
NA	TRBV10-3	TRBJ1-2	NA	TGTGCCATCAGGGACAGTCCCTGGGTGGACTATGGCTACACCTTC	CAIRDSPWVDYGYTF
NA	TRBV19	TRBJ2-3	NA	TGTGCCAGTAGTATCTGGGCTTCTACAGATACGCAGTATTTT	CASSIWASTDTQYF
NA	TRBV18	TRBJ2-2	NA	TGTGCCAGCTCACCGAGACAGGTCTACACCGGGGAGCTGTTTTTT	CASSPRQVYTGELFF
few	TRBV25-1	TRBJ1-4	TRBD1	TGTGCCAGCAGTGAATTTTCCGGGACAGGCTTTAATGAAAAACTGTTTTTT	CASSEFSGTGFNEKLFF
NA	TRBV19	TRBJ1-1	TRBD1	TGTGCCAGTAGTACCCCCAGGGGGCGGAACACTGAAGCTTTCTTT	CASSTPRGRNTEAFF
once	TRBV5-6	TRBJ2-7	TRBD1	TGTGCCAGCAGCTTGATGGGACAGGGATTCTCCTACGAGCAGTACTTC	CASSLMGQGFSYEQYF
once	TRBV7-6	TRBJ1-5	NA	TGTGCCAGCAGCTTAGTGGCCGGCCAGGGGAATCAGCCCCAGCATTTT	CASSLVAGQGNQPQHF
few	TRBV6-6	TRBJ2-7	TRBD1	TGTGCCAGCGTAAGGGATAAGACAGGGGATACCTACGAGCAGTACTTC	CASVRDKTGDTYEQYF
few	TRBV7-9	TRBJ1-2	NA	TGTGCCAGCAGCTTAGAACAGGGAAGTGGCTACACCTTC	CASSLEQGSGYTF
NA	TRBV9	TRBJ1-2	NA	TGTGCCAGCAGCGTAGCAGGGGACTATGGCTACACCTTC	CASSVAGDYGYTF
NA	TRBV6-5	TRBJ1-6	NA	TGTGCCAGCAGGGACTTACCGAATTCACCCCTCCACTTT	CASRDLPNSPLHF
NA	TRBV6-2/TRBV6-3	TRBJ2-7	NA	TGTGCCAGCAGCCGAGGGTGGGATCGGGGGGAGCAGTACTTC	CASSRGWDRGEQYF
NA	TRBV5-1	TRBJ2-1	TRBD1	TGCGCCAGCAGCACGACAGGGGACTCCTACAATGAGCAGTTCTTC	CASSTTGDSYNEQFF
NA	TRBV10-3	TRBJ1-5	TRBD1	TGTGCCATCAGTGAGCCAGGACAGGCGGGCAATCAGCCCCAGCATTTT	CAISEPGQAGNQPQHF
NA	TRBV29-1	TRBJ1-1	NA	TGCAGCGCCGGGACACCGAACACTGAAGCTTTCTTT	CSAGTPNTEAFF
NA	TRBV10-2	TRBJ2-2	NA	TGCGCCAGCATTGCACTTACCGGGGAGCTGTTTTTT	CASIALTGELFF
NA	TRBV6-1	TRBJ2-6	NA	TGTGCCAGCAGTGGAAGGGGGTTAACTGGGGCCAACGTCCTGACTTTC	CASSGRGLTGANVLTF
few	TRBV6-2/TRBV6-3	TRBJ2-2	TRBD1	TGTGCCAGCAGTACTCCAGCCGGGACAGGGTCCACCGGGGAGCTGTTTTTT	CASSTPAGTGSTGELFF
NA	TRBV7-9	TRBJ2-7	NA	TGTGCCAGCAGCTTAGTGCTGGACTACTCCTACGAGCAGTACTTC	CASSLVLDYSYEQYF
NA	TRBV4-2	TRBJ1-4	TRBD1	TGTGCCAGCAGCCAGGGACAGACTAATGAAAAACTGTTTTTT	CASSQGQTNEKLFF
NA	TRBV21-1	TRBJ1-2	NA	TGTGCCAGCGAACAGGAATATGGCTACACCTTC	CASEQEYGYTF
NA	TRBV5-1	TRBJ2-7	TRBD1	TGCGCCAGTAGCTCCCCCGGGACAGGGGTATACGAGCAGTACTTC	CASSSPGTGVYEQYF
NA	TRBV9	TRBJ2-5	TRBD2	TGTGCCAGCAGCGTAGGGGCGGGAGCGGCGGAAGAGACCCAGTACTTC	CASSVGAGAAEETQYF
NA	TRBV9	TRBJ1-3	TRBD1	TGTGCCAGCAGCGCTCGGGGGACAGGGCTGTCTGGAAACACCATATATTTT	CASSARGTGLSGNTIYF
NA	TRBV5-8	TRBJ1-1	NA	TGTGCCAGCAGCTTAAGTTTAACAGGGTGGGGAAACACTGAAGCTTTCTTT	CASSLSLTGWGNTEAFF
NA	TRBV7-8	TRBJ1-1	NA	TGTGCCAGCAGCTTAGCGCGTCACACTGAAGCTTTCTTT	CASSLARHTEAFF
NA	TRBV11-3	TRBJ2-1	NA	TGTGCCAGCAGCCGGCAGGGCGACTACAATGAGCAGTTCTTC	CASSRQGDYNEQFF
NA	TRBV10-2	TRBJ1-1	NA	TGCGCCAGTTCATTCGGACAGCGCTTTGAAGCTTTCTTT	CASSFGQRFEAFF
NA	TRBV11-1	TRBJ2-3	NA	TGTGCCAGCAGCCTCGACTCAGATACGCAGTATTTT	CASSLDSDTQYF
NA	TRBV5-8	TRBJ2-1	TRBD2	TGTGCCAGCAGCCAAACGGCTAGCGGGGGGGCCAGGGATGAGCAGTTCTTC	CASSQTASGGARDEQFF
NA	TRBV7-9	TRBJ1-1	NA	TGTGCCAGCAGCTCCAGACCGGGAAACACTGAAGCTTTCTTT	CASSSRPGNTEAFF